This T cell receptor beta chain was documented in a study of CD8 T cells in ankylosing spondylitis. Study-level results: With a CD8+ phenotype, disease-linked clones were relatively rare in peripheral blood. A number of the motif variants had already been described in reactive arthritis synovial fluid and blood. Among TCR beta sequences, a motif of several highly homologous variants appeared characteristic of ankylosing spondylitis blood.

TCRdb re-derived calls from the 5' RACE reads in MiXCR, one entry per CDR3 protein. The table includes a few hundred thousand distinct CDR3 sequences, around 22% detected once. Trimming cost V 3 bases and J 3 bases; bases outside gene matches: 2. CDR3 size: 14 residues. This clonotype appeared a few times. What it binds is not known. This TCR came from a male donor with ankylosing spondylitis. The sample consisted of blood, either unsorted or a sorted T cell fraction (not recorded which). The V call is TRBV12-3 or TRBV12-4, the J call TRBJ1-3; the match to TRBD1 covers 7 bases. Here the CDR3 DNA reads TGTGCCAGCAGTTTCGACAGGGATGGAAACACCATATATTTT. This translates into CASSFDRDGNTIYF.